This T cell receptor (beta chain) was obtained from a study of T cell changes during pregnancy in multiple sclerosis. Profiled with immunoSEQ multiplex PCR; TCRdb holds only in-frame clones, not every one. The sample records around 57,000 clones, over 80% being singletons. The CDR3 runs 12 residues. Trimming removed 0 bases at V and 8 bases at J, with 5 bases between. Germline V gene sequence: CDR1 SGHNT, CDR2 YYREEE (reference sequence). The sample here was CD4+ T cells from peripheral blood mononuclear cells, taken in the third trimester of pregnancy. This clonotype was sampled from a female donor with multiple sclerosis, enrolled in a pregnancy study. The chain joins TRBV5-4 to TRBJ2-2; D uncertain. The DNA of the CDR3 is TGTGCCAGCAGCTTGGACCGGGGGGAGCTGTTTTTT. Translation: CASSLDRGELFF.